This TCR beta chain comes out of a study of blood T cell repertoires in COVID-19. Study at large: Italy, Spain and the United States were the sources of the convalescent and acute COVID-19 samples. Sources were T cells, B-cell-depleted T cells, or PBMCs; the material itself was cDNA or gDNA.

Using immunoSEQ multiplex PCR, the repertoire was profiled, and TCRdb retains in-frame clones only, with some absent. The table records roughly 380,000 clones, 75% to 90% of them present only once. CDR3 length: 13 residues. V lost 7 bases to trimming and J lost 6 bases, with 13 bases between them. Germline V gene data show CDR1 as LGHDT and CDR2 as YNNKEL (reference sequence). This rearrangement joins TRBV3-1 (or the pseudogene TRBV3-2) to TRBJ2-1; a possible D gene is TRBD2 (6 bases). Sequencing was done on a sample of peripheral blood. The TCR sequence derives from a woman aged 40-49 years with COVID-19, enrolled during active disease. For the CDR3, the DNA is TGTGCCAGCAAAGAGCGGGTTTTCAATGAGCAGTTCTTC. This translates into CASKERVFNEQFF.